This T cell receptor beta chain was documented in a study of cytomegalovirus exposure and HLA in healthy donors. Study findings and constraints: Cytomegalovirus association was assigned to about 150 TCR beta chains.

It was with 60 Vbeta and 13 Jbeta primers that the PCR ran. TCRdb's copy holds only in-frame clones and misses some; the assay was immunoSEQ multiplex PCR. The profile shows under 200,000 clones, around three quarters of them singletons. This clone was found a few times. Its antigen remains unidentified. The V gene lost 5 bases and the J gene lost 10 bases, with 20 bases spanning the gap. The CDR3 covers 14 residues. Germline V gene sequence: CDR1 PRHDT, CDR2 FYEKMQ (reference sequence). This sequence joins TRBV13 and TRBJ1-1; D is perhaps TRBD1 (5 bases). Sequencing was performed on PBMCs. The origin of this receptor is a woman aged 40 to 55 in good health and CMV-seronegative. This CDR3 reads CASSPPGGGTGAFF. The CDR3, as DNA: TGTGCCAGCAGCCCACCTGGTGGGGGGACGGGAGCTTTCTTT.